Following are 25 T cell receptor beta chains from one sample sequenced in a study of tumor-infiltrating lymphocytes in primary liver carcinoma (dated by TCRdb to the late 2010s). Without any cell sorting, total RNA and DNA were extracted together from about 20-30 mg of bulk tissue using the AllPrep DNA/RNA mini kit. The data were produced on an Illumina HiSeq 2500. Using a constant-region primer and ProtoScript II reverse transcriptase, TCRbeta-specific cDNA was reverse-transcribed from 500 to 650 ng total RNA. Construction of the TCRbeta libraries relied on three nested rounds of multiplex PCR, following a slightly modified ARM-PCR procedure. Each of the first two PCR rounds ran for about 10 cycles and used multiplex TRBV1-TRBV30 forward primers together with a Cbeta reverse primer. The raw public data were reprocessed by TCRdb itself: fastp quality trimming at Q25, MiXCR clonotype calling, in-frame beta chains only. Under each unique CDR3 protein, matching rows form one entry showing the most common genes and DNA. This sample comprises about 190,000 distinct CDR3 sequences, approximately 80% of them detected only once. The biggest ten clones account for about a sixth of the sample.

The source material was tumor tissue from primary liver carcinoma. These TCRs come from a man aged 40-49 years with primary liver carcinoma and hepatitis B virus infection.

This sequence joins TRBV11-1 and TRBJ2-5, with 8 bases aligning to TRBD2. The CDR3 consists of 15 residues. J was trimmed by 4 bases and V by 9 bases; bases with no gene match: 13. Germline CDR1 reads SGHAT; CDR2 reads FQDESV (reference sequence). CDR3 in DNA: TGTGCCAGTATCCTCATGGGACTAGTGGGAGAGACCCAGTACTTC. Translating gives CASILMGLVGETQYF. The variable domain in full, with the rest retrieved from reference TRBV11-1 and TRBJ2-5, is EAEVAQSPRYKITEKSQAVAFWCDPISGHATLYWYRQILGQGPELLVQFQDESVVDDSQLPKDRFSAERLKGVDSTLKIQPAELGDSAMYLCASILMGLVGETQYFGPGTRLLVL.

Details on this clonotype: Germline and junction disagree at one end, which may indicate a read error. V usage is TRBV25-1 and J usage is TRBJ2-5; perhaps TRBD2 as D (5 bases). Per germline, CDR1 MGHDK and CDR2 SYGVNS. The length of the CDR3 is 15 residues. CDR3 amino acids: CGSSDPLKAGETQYF. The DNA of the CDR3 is TGTGGCAGCAGTGACCCCCTTAAGGCGGGAGAGACCCAGTACTTC.

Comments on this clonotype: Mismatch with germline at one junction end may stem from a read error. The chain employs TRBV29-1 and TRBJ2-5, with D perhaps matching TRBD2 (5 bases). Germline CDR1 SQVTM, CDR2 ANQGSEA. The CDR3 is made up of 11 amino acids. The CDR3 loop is CSVVLGEAQYF. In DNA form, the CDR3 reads TGCAGCGTTGTATTGGGAGAGGCCCAGTACTTT.

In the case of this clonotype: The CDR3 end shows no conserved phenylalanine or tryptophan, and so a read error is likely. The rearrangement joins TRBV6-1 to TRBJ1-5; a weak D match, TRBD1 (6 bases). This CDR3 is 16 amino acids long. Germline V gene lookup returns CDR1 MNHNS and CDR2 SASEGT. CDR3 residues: CGSSQQGLTLNQPQHI. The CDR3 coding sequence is TGTGGCAGCAGTCAGCAGGGGCTGACCCTAAATCAGCCCCAGCATATT.

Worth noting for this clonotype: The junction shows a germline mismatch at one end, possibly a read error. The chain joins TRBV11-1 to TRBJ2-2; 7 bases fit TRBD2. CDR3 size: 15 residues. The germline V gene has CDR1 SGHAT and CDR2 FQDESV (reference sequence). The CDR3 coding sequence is TGTGCCAGCAGCTTAAGCGGGACTGTAACCGAGGAGCTGTTTTTT. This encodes CASSLSGTVTEELFF.

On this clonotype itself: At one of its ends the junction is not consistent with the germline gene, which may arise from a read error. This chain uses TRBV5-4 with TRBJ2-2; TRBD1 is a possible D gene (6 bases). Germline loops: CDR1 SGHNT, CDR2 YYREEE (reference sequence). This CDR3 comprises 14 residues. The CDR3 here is CASSPKRDTRELFF. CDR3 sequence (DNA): TGTGCCAGCAGCCCTAAGAGGGACACCAGGGAGCTGTTTTTT.

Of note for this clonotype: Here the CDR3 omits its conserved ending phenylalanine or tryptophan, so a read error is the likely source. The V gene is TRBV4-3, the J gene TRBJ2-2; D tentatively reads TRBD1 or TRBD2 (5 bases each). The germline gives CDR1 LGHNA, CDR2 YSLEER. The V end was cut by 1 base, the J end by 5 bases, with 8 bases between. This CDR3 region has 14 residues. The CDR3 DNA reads TGCGCCAGCAGCCAAGTGGGGGAGACCGGGGAGCTGTTTATT. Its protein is CASSQVGETGELFI.

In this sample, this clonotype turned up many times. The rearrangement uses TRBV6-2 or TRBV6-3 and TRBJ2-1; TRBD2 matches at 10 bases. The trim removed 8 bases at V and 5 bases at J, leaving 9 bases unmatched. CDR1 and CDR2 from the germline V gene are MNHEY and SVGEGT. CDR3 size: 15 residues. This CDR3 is CASLQSGRADNEQFF. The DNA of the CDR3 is TGTGCCAGCTTACAAAGCGGGAGGGCCGACAATGAGCAGTTCTTC.

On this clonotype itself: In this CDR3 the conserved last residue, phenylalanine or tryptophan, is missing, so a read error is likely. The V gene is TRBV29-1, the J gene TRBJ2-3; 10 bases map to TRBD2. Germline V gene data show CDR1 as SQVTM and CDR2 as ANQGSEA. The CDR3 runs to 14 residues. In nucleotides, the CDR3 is TGCAGAGTCACTCTAGCGGGAGTAACAGATATGCAGTATCTT. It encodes CRVTLAGVTDMQYL.

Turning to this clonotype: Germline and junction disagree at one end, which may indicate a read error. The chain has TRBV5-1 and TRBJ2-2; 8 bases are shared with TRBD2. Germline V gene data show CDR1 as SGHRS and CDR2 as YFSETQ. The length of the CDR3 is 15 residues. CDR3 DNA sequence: TGCGCCAGCAAAGCGGGAGCTCAGAACACCGAGGAGCTGTCTTTT. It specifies CASKAGAQNTEELSF.

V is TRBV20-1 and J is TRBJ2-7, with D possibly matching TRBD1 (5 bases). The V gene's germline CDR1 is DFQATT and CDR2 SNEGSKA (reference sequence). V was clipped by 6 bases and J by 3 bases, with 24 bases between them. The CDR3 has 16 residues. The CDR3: CSARHQQEVQYYEQYF. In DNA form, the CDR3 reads TGCAGTGCACGACACCAACAGGAAGTCCAATACTACGAGCAGTACTTC.

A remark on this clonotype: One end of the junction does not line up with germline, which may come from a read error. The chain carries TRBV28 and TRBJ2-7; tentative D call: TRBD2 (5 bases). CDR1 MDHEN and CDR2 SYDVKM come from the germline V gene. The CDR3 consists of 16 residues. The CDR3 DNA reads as TGTGCTAGCAGCCCAAGGACTGGCGGGCTTTCCTACGAGCAGTACTTC. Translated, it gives CASSPRTGGLSYEQYF.

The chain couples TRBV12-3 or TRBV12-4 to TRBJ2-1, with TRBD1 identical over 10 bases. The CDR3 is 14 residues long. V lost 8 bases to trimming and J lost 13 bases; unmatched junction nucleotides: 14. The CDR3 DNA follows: TGTGCCAGCTCCGGGACAGGGGTGAATTATGTACAGTTCTTC. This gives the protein CASSGTGVNYVQFF.

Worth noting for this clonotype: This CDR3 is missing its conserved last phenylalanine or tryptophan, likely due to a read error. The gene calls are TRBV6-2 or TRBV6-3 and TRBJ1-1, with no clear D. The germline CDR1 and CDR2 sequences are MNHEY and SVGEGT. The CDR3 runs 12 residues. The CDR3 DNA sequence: TGTGCCAGCGTGACACGTAACATTGAAGCTTTCTTA. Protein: CASVTRNIEAFL.

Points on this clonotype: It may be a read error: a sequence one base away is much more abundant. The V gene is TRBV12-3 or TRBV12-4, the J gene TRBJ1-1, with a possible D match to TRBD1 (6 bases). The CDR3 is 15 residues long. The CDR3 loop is CAGSPVAGVNTEAFF. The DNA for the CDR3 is TGTGCCGGCAGCCCCGTCGCAGGGGTGAACACTGAAGCTTTCTTT.

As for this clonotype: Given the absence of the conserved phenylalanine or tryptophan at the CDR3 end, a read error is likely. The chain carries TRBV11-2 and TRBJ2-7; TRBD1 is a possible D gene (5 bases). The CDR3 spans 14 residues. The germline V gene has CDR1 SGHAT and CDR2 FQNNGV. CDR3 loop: CSSSSNRNSYEQYS. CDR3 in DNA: TGTTCCAGCAGCTCTAACAGGAACTCATACGAGCAGTACTCA.

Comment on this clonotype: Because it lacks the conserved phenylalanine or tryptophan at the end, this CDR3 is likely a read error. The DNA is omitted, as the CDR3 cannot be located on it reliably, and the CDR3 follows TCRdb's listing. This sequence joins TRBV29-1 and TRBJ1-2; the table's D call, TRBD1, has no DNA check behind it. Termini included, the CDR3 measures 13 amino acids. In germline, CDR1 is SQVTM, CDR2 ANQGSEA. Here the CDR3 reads CSVRSGGAYVYIL.

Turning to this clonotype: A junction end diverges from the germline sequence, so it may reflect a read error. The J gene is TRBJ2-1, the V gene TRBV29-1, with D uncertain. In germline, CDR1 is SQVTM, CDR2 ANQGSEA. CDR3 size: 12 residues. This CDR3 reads CSVEFRSSEQFF. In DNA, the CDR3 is TGCAGCGTTGAATTCCGGAGCAGTGAGCAGTTTTTC.

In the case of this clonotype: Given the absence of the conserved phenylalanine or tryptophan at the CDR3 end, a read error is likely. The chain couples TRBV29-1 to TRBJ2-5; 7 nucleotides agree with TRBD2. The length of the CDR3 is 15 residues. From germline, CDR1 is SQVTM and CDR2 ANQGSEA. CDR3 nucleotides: TGCTGCGTTGAGGGACCCGGGAGGCTCCAAGAGACCCAGTACCTC. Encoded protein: CCVEGPGRLQETQYL.

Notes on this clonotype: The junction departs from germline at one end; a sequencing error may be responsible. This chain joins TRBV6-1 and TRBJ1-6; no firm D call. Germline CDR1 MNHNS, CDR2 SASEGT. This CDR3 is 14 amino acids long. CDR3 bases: TGTGCCAGCAGTGAAGCCACTAATCTGTCACCACTCCACTTT. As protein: CASSEATNLSPLHF.

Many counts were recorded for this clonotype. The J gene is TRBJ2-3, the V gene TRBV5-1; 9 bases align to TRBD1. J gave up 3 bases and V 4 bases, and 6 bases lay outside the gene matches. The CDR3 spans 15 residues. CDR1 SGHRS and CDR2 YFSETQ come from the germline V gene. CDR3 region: CASSGDRVMTDTQYF. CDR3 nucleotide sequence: TGCGCCAGCAGCGGGGACAGGGTGATGACAGATACGCAGTATTTT. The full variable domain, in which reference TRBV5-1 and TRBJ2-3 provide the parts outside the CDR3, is KAGVTQTPRYLIKTRGQQVTLSCSPISGHRSVSWYQQTPGQGLQFLFEYFSETQRNKGNFPGRFSGRQFSNSRSEMNVSTLELGDSALYLCASSGDRVMTDTQYFGPGTRLTVL.

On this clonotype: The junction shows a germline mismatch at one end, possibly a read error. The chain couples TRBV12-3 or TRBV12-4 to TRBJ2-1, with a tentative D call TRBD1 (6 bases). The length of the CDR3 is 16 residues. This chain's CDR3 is CVSSKRDNSLRDEPFF. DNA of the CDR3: TGTGTCAGCAGTAAACGGGACAATTCTCTCCGGGATGAGCCGTTCTTC.

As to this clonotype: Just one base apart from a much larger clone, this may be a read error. The CDR3 nucleotides read TGTGCCAGCAGCCAACGGGGGACGGGGGGGGATACGCGGTATTTT. This encodes CASSQRGTGGDTRYF. V is TRBV11-2 and J is TRBJ2-3, with 8 bases aligning to TRBD2. Germline lookup yields CDR1 SGHAT and CDR2 FQNNGV. The CDR3 covers 15 residues.

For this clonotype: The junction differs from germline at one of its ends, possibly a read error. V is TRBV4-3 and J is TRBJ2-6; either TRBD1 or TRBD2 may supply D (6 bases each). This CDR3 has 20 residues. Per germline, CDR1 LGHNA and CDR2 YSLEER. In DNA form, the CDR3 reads TGCGACAGCAACCAAGATCATGGGAAGTGGGGGGCCTTTGGGGTCAACGTCCTGACTTTC. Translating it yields CDSNQDHGKWGAFGVNVLTF.

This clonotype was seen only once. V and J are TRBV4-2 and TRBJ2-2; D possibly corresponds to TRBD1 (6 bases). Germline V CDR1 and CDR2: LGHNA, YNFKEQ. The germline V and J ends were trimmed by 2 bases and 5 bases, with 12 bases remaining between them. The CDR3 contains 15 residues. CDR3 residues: CASSQTRGKTGELFF. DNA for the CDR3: TGTGCCAGCAGCCAAACCAGGGGCAAAACCGGGGAGCTGTTTTTT.